One sample yielded the 17 T cell receptor beta chains listed below, sequenced in a study of blood T cell repertoires in COVID-19. Using immunoSEQ multiplex PCR, the repertoire was profiled, and TCRdb retains in-frame clones only, with some absent. The sample yields 240,000 or so clones, over 75% seen once. Sequenced material: peripheral blood. The receptors derive from a man in his thirties or forties who had recovered from COVID-19.

This clone was seen a handful of times. This chain uses TRBV4-2 with TRBJ1-2; TRBD1 aligns across 7 bases. The CDR3 loop spans 15 amino acids. With V trimmed by 4 bases and J by 2 bases, 7 bases remained unmatched. Germline CDR1 reads LGHNA; CDR2 reads YNFKEQ. CDR3 protein: CASSLNRGVNYGYTF. The CDR3 coding sequence is TGTGCCAGCAGCCTCAACAGGGGAGTGAACTATGGCTACACCTTC.

The genes are TRBV28 and TRBJ2-5; a weak D match, TRBD1 (6 bases). CDR1 MDHEN and CDR2 SYDVKM come from the germline V gene. This CDR3 is 14 amino acids long. V lost 5 bases and J 7 bases, leaving 17 bases between the germline ends. CDR3 in amino acids: CASSETGNVGTQYF. CDR3 in DNA: TGTGCCAGCAGTGAGACAGGAAACGTAGGGACCCAGTACTTC. Full variable domain (rest looked up from reference TRBV28 and TRBJ2-5): DVKVTQSSRYLVKRTGEKVFLECVQDMDHENMFWYRQDPGLGLRLIYFSYDVKMKEKGDIPEGYSVSREKKERFSLILESASTNQTSMYLCASSETGNVGTQYFGPGTRLLVL.

The chain employs TRBV29-1 and TRBJ1-2; 9 nucleotides line up with TRBD1. Unmatched junction bases numbered 4, after V lost 2 bases and J lost 6 bases. CDR1 and CDR2 (germline): SQVTM, ANQGSEA. The length of the CDR3 is 13 residues. CDR3 sequence: CSVESRTGDGYTF. As DNA, the CDR3 is TGCAGCGTTGAAAGCCGGACAGGGGATGGCTACACCTTC.

The chain has TRBV27 and TRBJ2-1; maybe TRBD1 (5 bases). In germline, CDR1 is MNHEY, CDR2 SMNVEV (reference sequence). Trimming removed 3 bases from V and 6 bases from J, with 9 bases in between. CDR3 length: 13 residues. The CDR3 coding sequence is TGTGCCAGCAGTTTGGGCAGGGTCAATGAGCAGTTCTTC. Amino acid sequence: CASSLGRVNEQFF.

The J gene is TRBJ1-6, the V gene TRBV5-4; D not resolved. The germline V gene encodes CDR1 SGHNT and CDR2 YYREEE (reference sequence). V lost 4 bases and J lost 0, with 5 bases in between. There are 14 residues in the CDR3. The CDR3 spells CASSRSSYNSPLHF. The CDR3 nucleotides read TGTGCCAGCAGCCGGAGCTCCTATAATTCACCCCTCCACTTT.

CDR3 loop: CASSPEGQRGNTIYF. The CDR3 bases are TGTGCCAGCTCACCCGAGGGACAGCGCGGAAACACCATATATTTT. This chain links TRBV18 with TRBJ1-3; 7 nucleotides match TRBD1. The CDR3 runs 15 residues. Germline V gene lookup returns CDR1 KGHSH and CDR2 LQKENI. J was trimmed by 4 bases and V by 3 bases; bases with no gene match: 6.

In DNA form, the CDR3 reads TGTGCCAGCAGCTTTCAGACTCAAACCACTGAAGCTTTCTTT. This translates into CASSFQTQTTEAFF. The rearrangement joins TRBV5-4 to TRBJ1-1; D is unclear. Germline V gene data show CDR1 as SGHNT and CDR2 as YYREEE (reference sequence). The CDR3 contains 14 residues. Trimming took off 2 bases at V and 4 bases at J, with 12 bases between the two ends.

The genes are TRBV5-1 and TRBJ2-1; D perhaps matches TRBD2 (6 bases). Trimming removed 3 bases from V and 8 bases from J, with 15 bases in between. The CDR3 runs to 14 residues. The germline V gene encodes CDR1 SGHRS and CDR2 YFSETQ. The CDR3 DNA reads TGCGCCAGCAGCTCCGTCCCGGGGGTGGATGAGCAGTTCTTC. Its translation: CASSSVPGVDEQFF. The whole variable domain, remainder taken from reference TRBV5-1 and TRBJ2-1, is KAGVTQTPRYLIKTRGQQVTLSCSPISGHRSVSWYQQTPGQGLQFLFEYFSETQRNKGNFPGRFSGRQFSNSRSEMNVSTLELGDSALYLCASSSVPGVDEQFFGPGTRLTVL.

The rearrangement uses TRBV19 and TRBJ2-5; 7 bases agree with TRBD1. The V and J ends lost 5 bases and 8 bases, in that order; junction bases with no gene match: 14. The CDR3 loop spans 15 amino acids. Germline CDR1 and CDR2: LNHDA and SQIVND (reference sequence). The CDR3 region is CASSPTRTGFGTQYF. The CDR3 bases are TGTGCCAGTAGTCCGACCAGGACAGGTTTTGGTACCCAGTACTTC.

The chain links TRBV9 to TRBJ2-2; unclear D gene. This CDR3 is built from 15 residues. Trimming stripped 2 bases from V and 0 bases from J, with 8 bases between. Per germline, CDR1 SGDLS and CDR2 YYNGEE. For the CDR3, the DNA is TGTGCCAGCAGCGTTTGGGCCTCGAACACCGGGGAGCTGTTTTTT. Its translation: CASSVWASNTGELFF.

The chain has TRBV12-1 and TRBJ2-7; the DNA was not used to check the table's D call, TRBD2. TRBV12-1 is designated a pseudogene. The CDR3 loop spans 14 amino acids. The CDR3 protein is CASSSPGTQYEQYV. DNA of the CDR3: TGTGCCAGCAGCTCGCCGGGAACGCAATACGAGCAGTACGTC.

V gene TRBV2 combines with J gene TRBJ2-5, with TRBD2 matching 10 bases. The V and J ends lost 8 bases and 3 bases, in that order; junction bases with no gene match: 12. The CDR3 runs 16 residues. Germline V gene lookup returns CDR1 SNHLY and CDR2 FYNNEI. CDR3 region: CASQASGGSWKETQYF. The CDR3 coding sequence is TGTGCCAGCCAGGCTAGCGGGGGATCCTGGAAAGAGACCCAGTACTTC.

The chain uses TRBV29-1 and TRBJ2-7; 8 bases match TRBD1. V shed 4 bases and J 4 bases; nucleotides not matched to a gene: 6. This CDR3 has 13 amino acids. The V gene's germline CDR1 is SQVTM and CDR2 ANQGSEA. In DNA, the CDR3 is TGCAGCGTTGGTCAGGGGGCTGGTTACGAGCAGTACTTC. It is translated as CSVGQGAGYEQYF.

CDR3 DNA: TGTGCCAGCAGTGAAGCGGGGGGGGCGGATACGCAGTATTTT. Protein product: CASSEAGGADTQYF. The rearrangement joins TRBV2 to TRBJ2-3; TRBD2 is a possible D gene (7 bases). This CDR3 is 14 amino acids long. Trimming pared 0 bases from V and 6 bases from J, leaving 10 bases between. CDR1 and CDR2 from the germline V gene are SNHLY and FYNNEI.

V and J are TRBV6-5 and TRBJ2-3, with 7 bases identical to TRBD2. Germline CDR1 MNHEY, CDR2 SVGAGI. This CDR3 contains 15 residues. After removal of 8 bases from V and 2 bases from J, the junction contained 10 bases not matched to a gene. The CDR3 DNA sequence: TGTGCCAGCGTACGGAGCGGGGTGCCCACAGATACGCAGTATTTT. It translates to CASVRSGVPTDTQYF.

This chain uses TRBV28 with TRBJ2-5; D is ambiguous. This CDR3 is 13 amino acids long. Per germline, CDR1 MDHEN and CDR2 SYDVKM. V lost 5 bases, J lost 5 bases, and 12 bases lay in between. Here the CDR3 DNA reads TGTGCCAGCAGTGTCCGGTACTGGGAGACCCAGTACTTC. It is translated as CASSVRYWETQYF.

This rearrangement joins TRBV20-1 to TRBJ2-2; 8 bases line up with TRBD2. The junction had 10 bases not matched to a gene; V was cut back by 3 bases and J by 1 base. CDR3 length: 17 residues. In germline, CDR1 is DFQATT, CDR2 SNEGSKA (reference sequence). For the CDR3, the DNA is TGCAGTGCTAGTTCTCGGCGAGCGGGGGTGAACACCGGGGAGCTGTTTTTT. Translating it yields CSASSRRAGVNTGELFF.